This TCR beta chain was identified in a study of technical replicates of blood from a handful of donors. This CDR3 comprises 15 residues. Germline V gene data show CDR1 as MNHEY and CDR2 as SMNVEV (reference sequence). J lost 7 bases, V lost 1 base, and 7 bases had no gene match. TCRdb keeps only in-frame clones here, not all; method: immunoSEQ multiplex PCR. The table records 75,000 to 100,000 clones, around 90% of them present only once. The V gene is TRBV27, the J gene TRBJ1-2; the match to TRBD1 covers 9 bases. The sample was T cells isolated from PBMCs. This TCR was sampled from a human donor in good health. The CDR3 nucleotides are TGTGCCAGCAGTTTATTGGGACAGGGTATTGGTGGCTACACCTTC. Its translation: CASSLLGQGIGGYTF.